What follows is one T cell receptor beta chain and its context. This specimen comes from a study of blood T cell repertoires in COVID-19. Study information: Samples taken during acute and convalescent COVID-19 were collected in the United States, Italy and Spain. PBMCs, B-cell-depleted T cells, or T cells were the source of the cDNA or gDNA that made up the material.

Original data processing: Nucleated cell counts were estimated from reference gene primer amplification. Using immunoSEQ multiplex PCR, the repertoire was profiled, and TCRdb retains in-frame clones only, with some absent. That table furnishes V, J and clone size, whereas the DNA furnished D and trimming. The profile shows about 64,000 clones, approximately 91% of them singletons. Sequencing was done on a sample of peripheral blood. This TCR was recovered from a human donor in a cohort sampled during active COVID-19.

In DNA, the CDR3 is TGTGCCAGCAGCTATGGGGGAGGGCCGAACAATGAGCAGTTCTTC. It specifies CASSYGGGPNNEQFF. The chain uses TRBV7-2 and TRBJ2-1, with 7 bases fitting TRBD2. V trimming: 4 bases; J trimming: 5 bases; junction bases outside the gene matches: 8. The CDR3 runs to 15 residues. Looked up from germline, CDR1 is SGHTA and CDR2 is FQGNSA.